Each of the 24 T cell receptor beta chains below was sequenced from the same sample in a study of blood T cell repertoires in COVID-19. Produced via immunoSEQ multiplex PCR; TCRdb's table is partial and in-frame only. In the table there are over 200,000 clones, roughly 85% of which are singletons. The sample taken for sequencing was PBMCs or T cells enriched from blood (not recorded which). The receptors were gathered from a woman aged 45 to 65 who had recovered from COVID-19.

This sequence joins TRBV19 and TRBJ2-1; 8 bases line up with TRBD2. The CDR3 loop spans 14 amino acids. CDR1 and CDR2 (germline): LNHDA, SQIVND (reference sequence). J gave up 7 bases and V 5 bases, and 7 bases lay outside the gene matches. The DNA for the CDR3 is TGTGCCAGTAGTGGGGTAGCGGGGTCGAATGAGCAGTTCTTC. Translating it yields CASSGVAGSNEQFF.

The V call is TRBV5-1, the J call TRBJ1-2, with 10 bases that match TRBD1. The CDR3 has 14 residues. Trimming at V came to 4 bases and at J to 8 bases, leaving 8 bases not matched to a gene. Germline lookup yields CDR1 SGHRS and CDR2 YFSETQ. The CDR3 DNA is TGCGCCAGCAGCACGGACAGGGGGTTGCGGGGCTACACCTTC. It codes for CASSTDRGLRGYTF. The full variable domain, in which reference TRBV5-1 and TRBJ1-2 provide the parts outside the CDR3, is KAGVTQTPRYLIKTRGQQVTLSCSPISGHRSVSWYQQTPGQGLQFLFEYFSETQRNKGNFPGRFSGRQFSNSRSEMNVSTLELGDSALYLCASSTDRGLRGYTFGSGTRLTVV.

V gene TRBV7-6 combines with J gene TRBJ2-3, with 10 bases matching TRBD1. Losses at the gene ends were 6 bases for V and 2 bases for J; bases not matched to a gene: 5. This CDR3 comprises 15 residues. From germline, CDR1 is SGHVS and CDR2 FNYEAQ. The CDR3 DNA reads TGTGCCAGCAGTTTCCGACAGGGGGCCACAGATACGCAGTATTTT. This translates into CASSFRQGATDTQYF.

This clone was found once. The CDR3 DNA is TGTGCCAGCAGCGCCAAGGGACAGGGAGGCGAAAAACTGTTTTTT. Amino acids: CASSAKGQGGEKLFF. The V call is TRBV9, the J call TRBJ1-4; 9 bases agree with TRBD1. Germline V gene sequence: CDR1 SGDLS, CDR2 YYNGEE. This CDR3 contains 15 residues. J was trimmed by 8 bases and V by 3 bases; bases with no gene match: 8.

The table lists this clone with a few counts. This chain joins TRBV5-6 and TRBJ1-2; TRBD1 matches at 8 bases. V was clipped by 0 bases and J by 6 bases; unmatched bases: 13. This CDR3 spans 17 amino acids. Germline CDR1 is SGHDT and CDR2 is YYEEEE. DNA of the CDR3: TGTGCCAGCAGCTTGGAGGTTAGGGCAGGGGGCGAAGATGGCTACACCTTC. Its protein product is CASSLEVRAGGEDGYTF. Using reference TRBV5-6 and TRBJ1-2 for the parts outside the CDR3, the full variable domain is DAGVTQSPTHLIKTRGQQVTLRCSPKSGHDTVSWYQQALGQGPQFIFQYYEEEERQRGNFPDRFSGHQFPNYSSELNVNALLLGDSALYLCASSLEVRAGGEDGYTFGSGTRLTVV.

This chain joins TRBV18 and TRBJ2-2; 10 bases agree with TRBD1. V was clipped by 3 bases and J by 7 bases; unmatched bases: 5. The CDR3 consists of 15 residues. Germline V CDR1 and CDR2: KGHSH, LQKENI. CDR3 region: CASSPGTGVNGELFF. The CDR3 DNA sequence: TGTGCCAGCTCACCCGGGACAGGGGTTAACGGGGAGCTGTTTTTT.

A note on this clone: Compared with germline, one end of the junction differs, possibly owing to a read error. The gene calls are TRBV18 and TRBJ2-5, with a weak D call TRBD2 (6 bases). Germline loops: CDR1 KGHSH, CDR2 LQKENI. This CDR3 has 13 amino acids. This CDR3 is CASSSRGQGGRDF. The DNA of the CDR3 is TGTGCCAGCTCATCACGTGGGCAGGGAGGCAGGGACTTC.

The V gene is TRBV5-1, the J gene TRBJ2-1; TRBD2 aligns across 8 bases. In germline, CDR1 is SGHRS, CDR2 YFSETQ. V gave up 4 bases and J gave up 7 bases; unmatched junction bases: 22. The CDR3 is made up of 19 amino acids. The CDR3 spells CASSAGIRGGGLVGNEQFF. CDR3 nucleotide sequence: TGCGCCAGCAGCGCCGGGATTCGGGGGGGCGGGCTTGTGGGAAATGAGCAGTTCTTC.

This rearrangement joins TRBV19 to TRBJ2-3; 9 nucleotides align to TRBD2. The CDR3 covers 14 residues. Germline assignment: CDR1 LNHDA and CDR2 SQIVND (reference sequence). The V segment lost 3 bases and the J segment 5 bases; nucleotides outside the gene matches: 3. The CDR3 loop is CASSIMTSGDTQYF. DNA for the CDR3: TGTGCCAGTAGTATCATGACTAGCGGAGATACGCAGTATTTT. The full variable domain, its missing parts supplied by reference TRBV19 and TRBJ2-3, is DGGITQSPKYLFRKEGQNVTLSCEQNLNHDAMYWYRQDPGQGLRLIYYSQIVNDFQKGDIAEGYSVSREKKESFPLTVTSAQKNPTAFYLCASSIMTSGDTQYFGPGTRLTVL.

The rearrangement joins TRBV10-1 to TRBJ2-2; the D gene is possibly TRBD1 (5 bases). The V and J ends lost 0 bases and 7 bases respectively, with 9 bases between them. The CDR3 length is 14 residues. Germline V lookup: CDR1 WNHNN, CDR2 SYGVQD (reference sequence). CDR3 coding DNA: TGCGCCAGCAGTGAGTCGATAAGGGGCGGGGAGCTGTTTTTT. Translating it yields CASSESIRGGELFF.

The genes are TRBV28 and TRBJ1-4; D not certain. V lost 4 bases to trimming and J lost 0 bases, with 12 bases between them. This CDR3 spans 16 amino acids. Germline values: CDR1 MDHEN, CDR2 SYDVKM. The chain's CDR3 is CASSSDGLSTNEKLFF. CDR3 nucleotide sequence: TGTGCCAGCAGTTCCGACGGACTCTCAACTAATGAAAAACTGTTTTTT.

The rearrangement joins TRBV18 to TRBJ1-1, with 10 bases matching TRBD1. This CDR3 contains 17 residues. Germline CDR1 and CDR2: KGHSH and LQKENI. With 1 base clipped from V and 0 bases from J, the junction kept 5 bases outside the gene matches. Here the CDR3 reads CASSPRDRGPMNTEAFF. The CDR3 nucleotides are TGTGCCAGCTCACCACGGGACAGGGGACCTATGAACACTGAAGCTTTCTTT.

This sequence joins TRBV19 and TRBJ2-1; D is ambiguous. The CDR3 is 15 amino acids. The V end lost 0 bases, the J end lost 3 bases, and 9 bases lay between the germline ends. Germline CDR1 reads LNHDA; CDR2 reads SQIVND (reference sequence). The CDR3 is CASSIEGRIYNEQFF. In DNA form, the CDR3 reads TGTGCCAGTAGTATAGAGGGCCGTATCTACAATGAGCAGTTCTTC.

The chain employs TRBV4-1 and TRBJ2-3; 7 bases are shared with TRBD2. The germline V gene encodes CDR1 MGHRA and CDR2 YSYEKL. The CDR3 spans 16 residues. V trimming: 0 bases; J trimming: 5 bases; junction bases outside the gene matches: 8. The CDR3 reads CASSQEGGRALDTQYF. The CDR3 DNA reads TGCGCCAGCAGCCAAGAGGGTGGGAGGGCCTTAGATACGCAGTATTTT.

The chain has TRBV6-5 and TRBJ2-7; possible D gene TRBD2, 6 bases. With 7 bases removed from V and 5 bases from J, the gap between germline ends came to 15 bases. The CDR3 length is 13 residues. Germline lookup yields CDR1 MNHEY and CDR2 SVGAGI. The CDR3 reads CASTFPGVDEQYF. CDR3 nucleotides: TGTGCCAGCACCTTCCCGGGAGTGGACGAGCAGTACTTC.

The count of this clone is one. The same CDR3 can be traced to other DNA sequences in this sample. The genes are TRBV7-2 and TRBJ2-5; D possibly corresponds to TRBD2 (5 bases). V shed 2 bases and J shed 4 bases, with 8 bases lying between them. This CDR3 is built from 13 residues. Germline V lookup: CDR1 SGHTA, CDR2 FQGNSA. CDR3 nucleotides: TGTGCCAGCAGCTTAACTAGAGGAGAGACCCAGTACTTC. It encodes CASSLTRGETQYF.

The chain carries TRBV6-1 and TRBJ1-5; D uncertain. CDR1 and CDR2 (germline): MNHNS, SASEGT. V lost 3 bases to trimming and J lost 0 bases, with 9 bases between them. The CDR3 has 15 residues. The CDR3 coding sequence is TGTGCCAGCAGTGAGGGCGGGAATAGCAATCAGCCCCAGCATTTT. Translated, it gives CASSEGGNSNQPQHF.

The rearrangement links TRBV12-3 or TRBV12-4 to TRBJ2-7; TRBD1 might be the D (5 bases). The CDR3 length is 13 residues. V lost 7 bases to trimming and J lost 5 bases, with 15 bases between them. CDR3 bases: TGTGCCAGCACCTCAGGGTCCCCTAACGAGCAGTACTTC. This encodes CASTSGSPNEQYF.

This chain links TRBV6-5 with TRBJ2-5, with 8 bases that match TRBD2. This CDR3 spans 14 amino acids. With 4 bases clipped from V and 5 bases from J, the junction kept 6 bases outside the gene matches. Germline-derived CDR1 and CDR2 are MNHEY and SVGAGI. Here the CDR3 reads CASSWTSPLETQYF. The CDR3 nucleotides are TGTGCCAGCAGTTGGACTAGCCCCCTGGAGACCCAGTACTTC.

The gene calls are TRBV6-6 and TRBJ1-2, with unresolved D. Trimming took 4 bases from V and 2 from J, leaving 14 bases between them. CDR3 size: 15 residues. The germline gives CDR1 MNHNY, CDR2 SVGAGI (reference sequence). CDR3 sequence reads: CASSSGYGVNYGYTF. The CDR3, as DNA: TGTGCCAGCAGTTCCGGTTACGGGGTGAACTATGGCTACACCTTC.

This rearrangement joins TRBV28 to TRBJ1-1; D is possibly TRBD1 (6 bases). Between the trimmed V and J ends, which lost 7 bases and 0 bases, there was a span of 15 bases. Germline V gives CDR1 MDHEN, CDR2 SYDVKM. The CDR3 totals 15 residues. This chain's CDR3 is CASTWGGLMNTEAFF. CDR3 coding DNA: TGTGCCAGCACTTGGGGGGGGCTAATGAACACTGAAGCTTTCTTT.

This rearrangement joins TRBV19 to TRBJ1-1; no reliable D call. The CDR3 has 14 residues. V lost 7 bases, J lost 3 bases, and 15 bases lay in between. Germline CDR1 reads LNHDA; CDR2 reads SQIVND (reference sequence). CDR3 residues: CASNLNQADTEAFF. The CDR3 DNA sequence: TGTGCCAGTAACCTCAACCAGGCCGACACTGAAGCTTTCTTT.

This clone was counted a few times. The V call is TRBV4-2, the J call TRBJ2-7, with D possibly TRBD2 on 5 matching bases. V dropped 4 bases and J dropped 5 bases, with 18 bases sitting between them. Germline-derived CDR1 and CDR2 are LGHNA and YNFKEQ. The CDR3 contains 15 residues. CDR3: CASSPLLETYDEQYF. As DNA, the CDR3 is TGTGCCAGCAGCCCCTTACTAGAGACCTATGACGAGCAGTACTTC.

This chain connects TRBV28 to TRBJ1-3; TRBD1 agrees at 10 bases. CDR3 length: 17 residues. Looked up from germline, CDR1 is MDHEN and CDR2 is SYDVKM. The trim removed 2 bases at V and 2 bases at J, leaving 6 bases unmatched. CDR3 sequence: CASSLPGQGVTGNTIYF. The CDR3 bases are TGTGCCAGCAGTTTACCCGGACAGGGGGTAACTGGAAACACCATATATTTT.